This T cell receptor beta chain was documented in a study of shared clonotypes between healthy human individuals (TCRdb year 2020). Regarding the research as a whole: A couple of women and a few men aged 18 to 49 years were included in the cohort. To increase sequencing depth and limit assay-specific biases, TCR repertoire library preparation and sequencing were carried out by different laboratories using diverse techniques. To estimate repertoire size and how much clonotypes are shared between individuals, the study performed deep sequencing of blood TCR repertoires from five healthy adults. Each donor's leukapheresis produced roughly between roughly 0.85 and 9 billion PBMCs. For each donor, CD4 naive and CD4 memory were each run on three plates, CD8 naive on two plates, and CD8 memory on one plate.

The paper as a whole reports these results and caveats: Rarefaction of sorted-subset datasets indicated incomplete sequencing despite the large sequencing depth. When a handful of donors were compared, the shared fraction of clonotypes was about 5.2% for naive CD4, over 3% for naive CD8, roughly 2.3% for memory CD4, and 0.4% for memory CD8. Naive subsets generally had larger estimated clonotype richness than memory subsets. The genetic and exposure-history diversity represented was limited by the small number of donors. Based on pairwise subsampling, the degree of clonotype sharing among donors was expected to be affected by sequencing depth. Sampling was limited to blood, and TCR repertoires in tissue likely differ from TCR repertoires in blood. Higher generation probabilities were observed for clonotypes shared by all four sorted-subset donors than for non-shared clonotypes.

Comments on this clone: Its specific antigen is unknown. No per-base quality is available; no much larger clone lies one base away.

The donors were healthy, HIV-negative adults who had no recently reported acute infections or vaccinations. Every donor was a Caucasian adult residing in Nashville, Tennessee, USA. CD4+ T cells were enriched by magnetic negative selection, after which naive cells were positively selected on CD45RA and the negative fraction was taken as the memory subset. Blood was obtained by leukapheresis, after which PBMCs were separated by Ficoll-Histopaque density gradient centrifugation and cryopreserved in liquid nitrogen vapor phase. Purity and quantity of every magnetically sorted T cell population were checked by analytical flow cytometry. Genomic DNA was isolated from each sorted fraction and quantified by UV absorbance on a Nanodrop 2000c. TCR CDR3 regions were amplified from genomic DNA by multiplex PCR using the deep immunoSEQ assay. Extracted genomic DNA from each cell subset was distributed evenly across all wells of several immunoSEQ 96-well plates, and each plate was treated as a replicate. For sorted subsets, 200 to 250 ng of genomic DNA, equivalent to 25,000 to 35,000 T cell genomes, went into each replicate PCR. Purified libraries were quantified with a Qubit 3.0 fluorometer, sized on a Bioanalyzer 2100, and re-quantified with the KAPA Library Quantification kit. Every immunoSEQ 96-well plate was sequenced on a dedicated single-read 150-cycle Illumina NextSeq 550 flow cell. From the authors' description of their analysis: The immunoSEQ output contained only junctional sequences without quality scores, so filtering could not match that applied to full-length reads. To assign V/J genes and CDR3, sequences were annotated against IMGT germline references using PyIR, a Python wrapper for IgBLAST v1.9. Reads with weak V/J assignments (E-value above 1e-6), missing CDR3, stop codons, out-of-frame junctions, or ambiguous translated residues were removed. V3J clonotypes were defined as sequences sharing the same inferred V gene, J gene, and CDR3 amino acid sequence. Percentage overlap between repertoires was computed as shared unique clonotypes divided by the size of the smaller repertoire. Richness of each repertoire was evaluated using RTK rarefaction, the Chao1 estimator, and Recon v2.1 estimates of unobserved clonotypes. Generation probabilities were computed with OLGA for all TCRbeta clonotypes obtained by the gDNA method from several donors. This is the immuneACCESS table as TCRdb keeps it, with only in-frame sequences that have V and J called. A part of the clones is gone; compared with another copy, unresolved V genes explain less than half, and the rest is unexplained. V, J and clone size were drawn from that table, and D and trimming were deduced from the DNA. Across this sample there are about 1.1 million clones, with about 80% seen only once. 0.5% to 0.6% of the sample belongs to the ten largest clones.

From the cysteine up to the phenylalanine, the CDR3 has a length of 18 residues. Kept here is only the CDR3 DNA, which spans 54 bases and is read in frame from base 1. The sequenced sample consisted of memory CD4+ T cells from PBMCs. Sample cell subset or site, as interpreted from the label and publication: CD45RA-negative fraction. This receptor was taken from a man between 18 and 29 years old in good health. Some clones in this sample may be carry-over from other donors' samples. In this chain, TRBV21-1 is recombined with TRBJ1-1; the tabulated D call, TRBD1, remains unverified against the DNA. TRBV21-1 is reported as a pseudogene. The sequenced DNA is TGTGCCAGCAGCAGGGACAGGGGACGAGTTAGCGTGAACACTGAAGCTTTCTTT. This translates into CASSRDRGRVSVNTEAFF.